This is a list of T cell receptor beta chains from one sample in a study of blood T cell repertoires in COVID-19. Only in-frame clones appear in the TCRdb table, and some are missing; sequencing was by immunoSEQ multiplex PCR. Counted here are 53,000 or so clones, about 86% occurring once; the ten biggest clones make up 10% to 15%. Sequencing input: peripheral blood. These receptor sequences come from a man aged 70 or older with active COVID-19. The conserved cysteine and the conserved F or W are not part of the CDR3 here.

length	V	J	CDR3
11	TRBV10-2	TRBJ2-1	ASKSRLDNEQF
13	TRBV12-5	TRBJ2-3	ASGYTTGPGDTQY
12	TRBV6-5	TRBJ1-2	ASTSGTGVSGYT
10	TRBV5-6	TRBJ2-3	ASSLRGDTQY
9	TRBV24-1	TRBJ2-5	ATSGEGTQY
10	TRBV5-5	TRBJ2-5	ASSWRGETQY
17	TRBV19	TRBJ2-3	ASSRPGAGGLVGADTQY
16	TRBV6-2/TRBV6-3	TRBJ2-3	ASSYGGGPLGGTDTQY
12	TRBV6-5	TRBJ2-7	ASSLRGPLWEQY
14	TRBV6-2/TRBV6-3	TRBJ2-3	ASSYSKGLATDTQY
13	TRBV7-9	TRBJ1-4	ASSLGGVEWEKLF